Below, one T cell receptor beta chain is given with its context. Its antigen is currently unknown. The data originate from a study of post-analysis software for immune sequencing data. Notes on the study in general: With TRBV5-6, TRBV5-1 and TRBV20-1 included, several TRBV segments were more frequent in patients than in controls.

Every TCR beta cDNA library bore unique molecular identifiers. MiXCR, run by TCRdb on the PCR reads, gives a single entry per CDR3 protein. Of hundreds of thousands of distinct CDR3 sequences in the sample, roughly 58% are singletons; the top ten hold roughly 4.4%. Per germline, CDR1 SEHNR and CDR2 FQNEAQ (reference sequence). This CDR3 contains 11 residues. V was clipped by 5 bases and J by 10 bases, with 12 bases between them. The sequencing sample was made of blood. The V gene is TRBV7-9, the J gene TRBJ2-7; D uncertain. This sequence originates from a girl aged 5 to 17 with multiple sclerosis. The CDR3 spells CASSPDLSQYF. In DNA, the CDR3 is TGTGCCAGCAGCCCCGACCTGAGCCAGTACTTC.